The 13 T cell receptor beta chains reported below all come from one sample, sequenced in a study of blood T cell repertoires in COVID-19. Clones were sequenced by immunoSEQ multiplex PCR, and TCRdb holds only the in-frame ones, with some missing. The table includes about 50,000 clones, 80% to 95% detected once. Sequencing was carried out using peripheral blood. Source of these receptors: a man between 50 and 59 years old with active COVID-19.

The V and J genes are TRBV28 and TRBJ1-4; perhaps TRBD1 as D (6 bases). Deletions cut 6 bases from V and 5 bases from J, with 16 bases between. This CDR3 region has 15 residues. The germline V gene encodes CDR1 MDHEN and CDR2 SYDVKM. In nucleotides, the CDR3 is TGTGCCAGCAGCTTAAGTAGGGGGGGCAATGAAAAACTGTTTTTT. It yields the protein CASSLSRGGNEKLFF.

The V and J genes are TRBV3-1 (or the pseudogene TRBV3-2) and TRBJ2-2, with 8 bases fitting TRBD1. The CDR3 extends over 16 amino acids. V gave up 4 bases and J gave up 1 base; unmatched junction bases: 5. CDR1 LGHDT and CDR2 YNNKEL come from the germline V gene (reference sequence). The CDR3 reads CASSLRTGQNTGELFF. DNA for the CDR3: TGTGCCAGCAGCCTCCGGACAGGGCAGAACACCGGGGAGCTGTTTTTT.

CDR3 sequence reads: CASSSQGRGTYEQYF. In DNA, the CDR3 is TGTGCCAGCAGCTCGCAAGGGAGAGGAACCTACGAGCAGTACTTC. This chain links TRBV5-4 with TRBJ2-7; maybe TRBD2 (5 bases). Trimming stripped 3 bases from V and 2 bases from J, with 15 bases between. The CDR3 is 15 amino acids. Germline CDR1 is SGHNT and CDR2 is YYREEE (reference sequence).

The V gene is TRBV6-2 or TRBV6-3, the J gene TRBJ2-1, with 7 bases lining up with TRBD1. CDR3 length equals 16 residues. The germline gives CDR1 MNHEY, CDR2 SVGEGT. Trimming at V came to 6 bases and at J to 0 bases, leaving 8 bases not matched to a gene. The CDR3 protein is CASSRGQTRSYNEQFF. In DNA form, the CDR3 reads TGTGCCAGCAGCAGGGGACAGACCCGCTCCTACAATGAGCAGTTCTTC.

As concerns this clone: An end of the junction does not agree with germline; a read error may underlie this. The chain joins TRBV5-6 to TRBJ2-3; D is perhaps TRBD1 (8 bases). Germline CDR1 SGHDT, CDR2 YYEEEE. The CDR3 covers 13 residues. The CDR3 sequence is CASAPGGQVQAAF. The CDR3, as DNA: TGTGCCAGCGCCCCGGGGGGACAGGTACAGGCAGCTTTT.

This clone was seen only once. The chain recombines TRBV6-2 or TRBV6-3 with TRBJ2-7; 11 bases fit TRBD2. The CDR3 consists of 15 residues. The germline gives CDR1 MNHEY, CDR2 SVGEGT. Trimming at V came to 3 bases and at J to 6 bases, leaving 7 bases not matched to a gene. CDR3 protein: CASSYLAGGLSEQYF. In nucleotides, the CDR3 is TGTGCCAGCAGTTATCTAGCGGGGGGCCTGAGCGAGCAGTACTTC.

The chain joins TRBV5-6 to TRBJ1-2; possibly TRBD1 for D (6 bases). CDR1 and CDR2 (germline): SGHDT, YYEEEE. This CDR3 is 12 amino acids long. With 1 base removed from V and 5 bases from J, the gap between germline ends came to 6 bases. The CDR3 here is CASSLTGYGYTF. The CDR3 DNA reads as TGTGCCAGCAGCTTGACAGGGTATGGCTACACCTTC. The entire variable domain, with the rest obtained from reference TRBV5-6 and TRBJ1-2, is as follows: DAGVTQSPTHLIKTRGQQVTLRCSPKSGHDTVSWYQQALGQGPQFIFQYYEEEERQRGNFPDRFSGHQFPNYSSELNVNALLLGDSALYLCASSLTGYGYTFGSGTRLTVV.

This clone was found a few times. The CDR3 DNA follows: TGCGCCAGCAGCCAAGACAACAGAGGGATCCCCGGGGAGCTGTTTTTT. Encoded protein: CASSQDNRGIPGELFF. V gene TRBV4-1 combines with J gene TRBJ2-2; perhaps TRBD2 as D (5 bases). Germline V gene sequence: CDR1 MGHRA, CDR2 YSYEKL. Trimming shortened V by 0 bases and J by 6 bases, and 14 bases separated the two germline ends. The CDR3 is 16 residues long.

The CDR3 DNA sequence: TGTGCCAGTAGTATACTGGACAGGGATGGCAATGAGCAGTTCTTC. This translates into CASSILDRDGNEQFF. The V gene is TRBV19, the J gene TRBJ2-1; 8 bases fit TRBD1. Germline trimming cut 2 bases from V and 6 bases from J; bases unmatched to any gene: 6. CDR1 is LNHDA and CDR2 is SQIVND in the germline V gene (reference sequence). This CDR3 spans 15 amino acids. Based on the CDR3 plus reference TRBV19 and TRBJ2-1, the full variable domain is DGGITQSPKYLFRKEGQNVTLSCEQNLNHDAMYWYRQDPGQGLRLIYYSQIVNDFQKGDIAEGYSVSREKKESFPLTVTSAQKNPTAFYLCASSILDRDGNEQFFGPGTRLTVL.

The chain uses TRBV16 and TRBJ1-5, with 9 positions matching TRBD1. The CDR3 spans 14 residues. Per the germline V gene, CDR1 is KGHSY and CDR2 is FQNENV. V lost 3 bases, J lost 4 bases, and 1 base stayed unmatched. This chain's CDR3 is CASSQTGGNQPQHF. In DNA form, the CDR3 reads TGTGCCAGCAGCCAGACAGGGGGTAATCAGCCCCAGCATTTT.

The CDR3 protein is CASSEGGGEETQYF. The CDR3 DNA reads TGTGCCAGCAGTGAAGGGGGAGGGGAAGAGACCCAGTACTTC. V is TRBV2 and J is TRBJ2-5, with 7 bases aligning to TRBD2. Germline CDR1 reads SNHLY; CDR2 reads FYNNEI. V shed 1 base and J 3 bases; nucleotides not matched to a gene: 2. The CDR3 is 14 residues long.

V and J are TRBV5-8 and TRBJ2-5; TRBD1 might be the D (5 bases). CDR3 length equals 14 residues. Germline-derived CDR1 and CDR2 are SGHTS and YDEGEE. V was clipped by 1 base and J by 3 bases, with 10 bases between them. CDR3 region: CASSLLGVKETQYF. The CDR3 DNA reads TGTGCCAGCAGCTTGTTAGGGGTTAAAGAGACCCAGTACTTC.

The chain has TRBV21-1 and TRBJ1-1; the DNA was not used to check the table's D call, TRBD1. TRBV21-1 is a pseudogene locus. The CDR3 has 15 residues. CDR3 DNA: TGTGCCAGCAGCAGGCCCCAGGGGGAAAGTACTGAAGCTTTCTTT. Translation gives CASSRPQGESTEAFF.